Each of the 6 T cell receptor beta chains below was sequenced from the same sample in a study of early T cells in non-severe SARS-CoV-2 infection. TCRdb re-called the 5' RACE reads with MiXCR, one entry per CDR3 protein. The sample yields about 48,000 distinct CDR3 sequences, around 6.4% seen once. This specimen consisted of whole blood, obtained at baseline. These receptors all come from an adult who was a healthcare worker with PCR-confirmed SARS-CoV-2 infection or an uninfected control (not recorded which).

This clonotype was seen a handful of times. The V call is TRBV27, the J call TRBJ2-1; tentatively, D is TRBD1 (5 bases). The length of the CDR3 is 14 residues. The germline V gene has CDR1 MNHEY and CDR2 SMNVEV (reference sequence). V was pared by 0 bases and J by 6 bases, with 9 bases between. The CDR3 DNA sequence: TGTGCCAGCAGTTTATCTGGTGGGGCCAATGAGCAGTTCTTC. Amino acid sequence: CASSLSGGANEQFF.

This clonotype appeared many times. The V gene is TRBV4-3, the J gene TRBJ2-7; no clear D gene. CDR1 LGHNA and CDR2 YSLEER come from the germline V gene. The CDR3 has 15 amino acids. The V end lost 0 bases, the J end lost 2 bases, and 11 bases lay between the germline ends. The CDR3 protein is CASSQDLPSTYEQYF. The DNA of the CDR3 is TGCGCCAGCAGCCAAGACCTACCCTCAACCTACGAGCAGTACTTC.

This chain joins TRBV19 and TRBJ2-5, with 13 bases aligning to TRBD2. The ends lost 10 bases at V and 4 bases at J; junction bases unmatched: 6. The CDR3 runs to 14 residues. Germline V gene sequence: CDR1 LNHDA, CDR2 SQIVND (reference sequence). The CDR3 reads CATTGLAGRETQYF. The DNA of the CDR3 is TGTGCCACTACGGGACTAGCGGGAAGAGAGACCCAGTACTTC.

This clonotype was counted ten times or more. This chain links TRBV11-2 with TRBJ2-7; D is undetermined. V dropped 1 base and J dropped 2 bases, with 6 bases sitting between them. Germline lookup yields CDR1 SGHAT and CDR2 FQNNGV. This CDR3 comprises 13 residues. The CDR3 region is CASSLGAPYEQYF. The CDR3 DNA is TGTGCCAGCAGCTTAGGCGCACCCTACGAGCAGTACTTC.

There are many counts of this clonotype. This chain joins TRBV7-9 and TRBJ2-6; D is possibly TRBD1 (6 bases). The germline V and J ends were trimmed by 6 bases and 0 bases, with 15 bases remaining between them. This CDR3 has 17 residues. Germline V lookup: CDR1 SEHNR, CDR2 FQNEAQ (reference sequence). CDR3 sequence reads: CASSTGILSSGANVLTF. CDR3 nucleotides: TGTGCCAGCAGTACAGGGATTTTAAGCTCTGGGGCCAACGTCCTGACTTTC.

This clonotype has a count of ten or more. The genes are TRBV21-1 and TRBJ2-1. TRBV21-1 is annotated as a pseudogene. This CDR3 has 16 residues. CDR3 amino acids: CASSNNWRGGYNEQFF. As DNA, the CDR3 is TGTGCCAGCAGCAACAATTGGAGGGGCGGCTACAATGAGCAGTTCTTC.